This TCR beta chain originates from a study of blood T cell repertoires in COVID-19. The table came from immunoSEQ multiplex PCR; TCRdb's copy has only in-frame clones and leaves some out. The table records tens of thousands of clones, about 91% of them present only once. The CDR3 loop spans 11 amino acids. Germline V CDR1 and CDR2: DFQATT, SNEGSKA (reference sequence). Trimming left V 0 bases short and J 11 bases short, with 10 bases between. Material for sequencing was peripheral blood. The receptor comes from a woman aged 70-85 years with active COVID-19. V usage is TRBV20-1 and J usage is TRBJ1-1, with D unresolved. In DNA form, the CDR3 reads TGCAGTGCTAGAGATGGCAATCCGGCTTTCTTT. It encodes CSARDGNPAFF.